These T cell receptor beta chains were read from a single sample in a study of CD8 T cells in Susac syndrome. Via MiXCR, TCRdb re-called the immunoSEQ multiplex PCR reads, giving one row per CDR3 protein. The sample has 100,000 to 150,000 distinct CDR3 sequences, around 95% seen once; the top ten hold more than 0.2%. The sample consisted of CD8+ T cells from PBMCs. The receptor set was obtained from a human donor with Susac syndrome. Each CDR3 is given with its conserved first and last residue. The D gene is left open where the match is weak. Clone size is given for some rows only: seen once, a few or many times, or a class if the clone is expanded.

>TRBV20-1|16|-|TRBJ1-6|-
TGCAGTGCTCGGTGGCAGCCCCTATCCTATAATTCACCCCTCCACTTT
CSARWQPLSYNSPLHF
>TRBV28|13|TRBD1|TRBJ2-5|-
TGTGCCAGCAGTTTTGAGGGGGCAGAGACCCAGTACTTC
CASSFEGAETQYF
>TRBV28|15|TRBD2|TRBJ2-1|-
TGTGCCAGCAGTTCCGGGACTAGGGACGTGGATGAGCAGTTCTTC
CASSSGTRDVDEQFF
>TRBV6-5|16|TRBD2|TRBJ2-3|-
TGTGCCAGCAGTTACTCTTGGGGGGGACTCACAGATACGCAGTATTTT
CASSYSWGGLTDTQYF
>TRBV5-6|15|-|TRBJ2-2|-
TGTGCCAGCAGCTTGGACCGGGCCTACACCGGGGAGCTGTTTTTT
CASSLDRAYTGELFF
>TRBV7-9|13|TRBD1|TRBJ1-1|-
TGTGCCAGCAGCCATACAGGGGGGTCTGAAGCTTTCTTT
CASSHTGGSEAFF
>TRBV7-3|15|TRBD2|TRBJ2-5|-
TGTGCCAGCAGCTACCTCGGGGGGGGCGCGGAGACCCAGTACTTC
CASSYLGGGAETQYF
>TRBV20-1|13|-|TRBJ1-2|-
TGCAGTGCCAAAGGGTCATTCACGAGAGGCTACACCTTC
CSAKGSFTRGYTF
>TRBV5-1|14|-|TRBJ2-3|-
TGCGCCAGCAGCTTGGCCTCTCCCACAGATACGCAGTATTTT
CASSLASPTDTQYF
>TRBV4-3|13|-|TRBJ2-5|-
TGCGCCAGCAGCCAAGATATTAGGAAGACCCAGTACTTC
CASSQDIRKTQYF
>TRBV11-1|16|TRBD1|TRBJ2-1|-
TGTGCCAGCAGCCCCCGGGACAGACCCGACTACAATGAGCAGTTCTTC
CASSPRDRPDYNEQFF
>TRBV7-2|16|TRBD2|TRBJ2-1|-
TGTGCCAGCAGCGCGGGACTAGCGGGTAGGGGGGATGAGCAGTTCTTC
CASSAGLAGRGDEQFF
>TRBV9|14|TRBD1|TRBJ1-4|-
TGTGCCAGCAGCTCCGGGACAGGGAGTGAAAAACTGTTTTTT
CASSSGTGSEKLFF
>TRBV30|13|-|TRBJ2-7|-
TGTGCCTGGAGTGTAATGAAGGGTTTGGAGCAGTACTTC
CAWSVMKGLEQYF
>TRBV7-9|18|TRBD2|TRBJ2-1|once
TGTGCCAGCAGCTACGGGACTAGCGGGCAACCAACTTACAATGAGCAGTTCTTC
CASSYGTSGQPTYNEQFF
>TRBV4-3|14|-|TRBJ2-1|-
TGCGCCAGCAGCCATGGCGGTACCTACAATGAGCAGTTCTTC
CASSHGGTYNEQFF
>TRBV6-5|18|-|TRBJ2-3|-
TGTGCCAGCAGTTCCGTCCCCCCTCTGACAGGAGGCACAGATACGCAGTATTTT
CASSSVPPLTGGTDTQYF
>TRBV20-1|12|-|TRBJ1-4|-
TGCAGTGTTGGGCCAACTAATGAAAAACTGTTTTTT
CSVGPTNEKLFF
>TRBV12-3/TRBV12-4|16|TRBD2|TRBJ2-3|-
TGTGCCAGCAGTTTAAGGGCGGGAGGGATCACAGATACGCAGTATTTT
CASSLRAGGITDTQYF
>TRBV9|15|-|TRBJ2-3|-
TGTGCCAGCAGCGTAGGTGGCTCAACACAAGATACGCAGTATTTT
CASSVGGSTQDTQYF
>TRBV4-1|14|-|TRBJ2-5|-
TGCGCCAGCAGCCAAGGAGGGGAGGAAGAGACCCAGTACTTC
CASSQGGEEETQYF
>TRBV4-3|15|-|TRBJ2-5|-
TGCGCCAGCAGCCAAGATCCCGGCACTCAAGAGACCCAGTACTTC
CASSQDPGTQETQYF
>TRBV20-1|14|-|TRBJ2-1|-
TGCAGTGTTTCCTATGAGGTCCCCTACAATGAGCAGTTCTTC
CSVSYEVPYNEQFF
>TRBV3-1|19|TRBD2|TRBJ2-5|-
TGTGCCAGCAGCCAAGATCCGGGACTAGCGGGACGGCCCGGAGAGACCCAGTACTTC
CASSQDPGLAGRPGETQYF
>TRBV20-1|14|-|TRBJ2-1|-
TGCAGTGCTAGAAGGACTACGTATCACAATGAGCAGTTCTTC
CSARRTTYHNEQFF
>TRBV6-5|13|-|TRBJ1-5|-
TGTGCCAGCAGTCCAAACCCCAATCAGCCCCAGCATTTT
CASSPNPNQPQHF
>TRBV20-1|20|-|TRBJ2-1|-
TGCAGTGCTAGAGATCCGTCGATAGAGCGGGTCAGGGTTTCCTACAATGAGCAGTTCTTC
CSARDPSIERVRVSYNEQFF
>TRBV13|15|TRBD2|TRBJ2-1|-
TGTGCCAGCAGCTCGGGACTAGCGGGGAACAATGAGCAGTTCTTC
CASSSGLAGNNEQFF
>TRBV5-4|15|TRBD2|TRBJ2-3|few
TGTGCCAGCAGCTCTCGGGCGGGAGGTACAGATACGCAGTATTTT
CASSSRAGGTDTQYF
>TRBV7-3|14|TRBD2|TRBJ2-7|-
TGTGCCAGCAGCCCCCAGGGCGGGAGCTACGAGCAGTACTTC
CASSPQGGSYEQYF
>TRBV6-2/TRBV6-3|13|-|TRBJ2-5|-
TGTGCCAGCAGTTACGACTACCAAGAGACCCAGTACTTC
CASSYDYQETQYF
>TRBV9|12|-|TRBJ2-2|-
TGTGCCAGCAGCACCACGACCGGGGAGCTGTTTTTT
CASSTTTGELFF
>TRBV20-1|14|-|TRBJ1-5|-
TGCAGTGCTAAACCCGAAGGGAGCAGTCAGCCCCAGCATTTT
CSAKPEGSSQPQHF